Shown below are 24 T cell receptor beta chains from a single sample sequenced in a study of cytomegalovirus exposure and HLA in healthy donors. The protocol was immunoSEQ multiplex PCR, while the TCRdb copy is restricted to in-frame clones and leaves out a portion. The sample records roughly 190,000 clones, approximately 86% being singletons. The sample consisted of PBMCs. Every receptor here comes from a man aged 30 to 45 in good health and CMV-seropositive.

CDR3 amino acids: CATDLSGREQYF. The CDR3 DNA is TGTGCCACAGACCTTAGCGGGAGGGAGCAGTACTTC. V and J are TRBV6-1 and TRBJ2-7, with 10 nucleotides matching TRBD2. Per the germline V gene, CDR1 is MNHNS and CDR2 is SASEGT. The V gene end was trimmed by 10 bases and the J gene end by 7 bases; junction bases not matched to a gene: 7. The CDR3 has 12 residues.

This clone has just one count. The rearrangement uses TRBV30 and TRBJ1-2; D remains unclear. Trimming pared 0 bases from V and 7 bases from J, leaving 18 bases between. Germline V gene data show CDR1 as GTSNPN and CDR2 as SVGIG (reference sequence). This CDR3 comprises 15 residues. CDR3: CAWSVLLGLVGGYTF. The CDR3 DNA reads TGTGCCTGGAGTGTACTTCTTGGGCTGGTCGGTGGCTACACCTTC.

The chain is built from TRBV28 and TRBJ2-7; 8 bases agree with TRBD1. The CDR3 consists of 16 residues. Germline V gene lookup returns CDR1 MDHEN and CDR2 SYDVKM. The junction had 8 bases not matched to a gene; V was cut back by 2 bases and J by 2 bases. Written as DNA, the CDR3 is TGTGCCAGCAGTTTAAGTCGGGACAGGAGGGCCTACGAGCAGTACTTC. Translation gives CASSLSRDRRAYEQYF.

V usage is TRBV27 and J usage is TRBJ2-7; D is unresolved. The CDR3 covers 13 residues. The V end lost 2 bases, the J end lost 5 bases, and 10 bases lay between the germline ends. The germline V gene has CDR1 MNHEY and CDR2 SMNVEV (reference sequence). CDR3 protein: CASSLSSIHEQYF. The CDR3 coding sequence is TGTGCCAGCAGTTTAAGCAGCATCCACGAGCAGTACTTC.

The table lists this clone with a count of one. This chain links TRBV11-3 with TRBJ2-3, with 7 bases that match TRBD2. The CDR3 has 16 amino acids. Unmatched junction bases numbered 6, after V lost 1 base and J lost 2 bases. Germline CDR1 and CDR2: SGHNT and YENEEA. The CDR3 bases are TGTGCCAGCAGCTTAGGGGGCGGGGGAACCACAGATACGCAGTATTTT. It translates to CASSLGGGGTTDTQYF.

The chain has TRBV19 and TRBJ2-5; TRBD2 might be the D (5 bases). The germline gives CDR1 LNHDA, CDR2 SQIVND (reference sequence). CDR3 size: 12 residues. V was cut by 5 bases and J by 5 bases, with 9 bases left in between. CDR3 amino acids: CASSGRGETQYF. CDR3 coding DNA: TGTGCCAGTAGTGGTCGAGGGGAGACCCAGTACTTC.

The gene calls are TRBV11-2 and TRBJ2-1; TRBD2 matches 7 bases. Germline loops: CDR1 SGHAT, CDR2 FQNNGV. Trimming cost V 2 bases and J 4 bases; bases outside gene matches: 5. The CDR3 has 15 residues. CDR3 DNA: TGTGCCAGCAGCTTATACGGGGGGAGTTACAATGAGCAGTTCTTC. It translates to CASSLYGGSYNEQFF.

This clone was counted only a few times. The CDR3 region has the DNA TGTGCCAGCAGCCCAGCAGGGGGGGATGAAAAACTGTTTTTT. It encodes CASSPAGGDEKLFF. The J gene is TRBJ1-4, the V gene TRBV9, with 7 bases lining up with TRBD1. Germline trimming cut 4 bases from V and 6 bases from J; bases unmatched to any gene: 6. The CDR3 consists of 14 residues. Germline V gene data show CDR1 as SGDLS and CDR2 as YYNGEE.

The genes are TRBV18 and TRBJ2-5, with 8 bases identical to TRBD1. V shed 3 bases, J shed 7 bases, and the junction held 10 bases outside the gene matches. Germline V CDR1 and CDR2: KGHSH, LQKENI. This CDR3 comprises 15 residues. The chain's CDR3 is CASSPPRTGFGTQYF. For the CDR3, the DNA is TGTGCCAGCTCACCGCCCCGGACAGGGTTTGGGACCCAGTACTTC.

The chain joins TRBV2 to TRBJ2-5; 12 bases map to TRBD1. This CDR3 is 14 amino acids long. The germline V gene encodes CDR1 SNHLY and CDR2 FYNNEI. V lost 6 bases to trimming and J lost 6 bases; unmatched junction nucleotides: 5. Here the CDR3 DNA reads TGTGCCAGCAGAGGGACAGGGGGCCTGAAGACCCAGTACTTC. Amino acid sequence: CASRGTGGLKTQYF.

The chain uses TRBV6-1 and TRBJ2-3; D remains unclear. V dropped 0 bases and J dropped 4 bases, with 14 bases sitting between them. There are 16 residues in the CDR3. Per the germline V gene, CDR1 is MNHNS and CDR2 is SASEGT. The CDR3 protein is CASSEAAASSADTQYF. CDR3 sequence (DNA): TGTGCCAGCAGTGAAGCGGCGGCAAGTTCGGCAGATACGCAGTATTTT.

This chain connects TRBV4-2 to TRBJ2-3, with a tentative D call TRBD2 (6 bases). The ends were cut back, 4 bases at V and 9 bases at J, with 17 bases in the middle. Germline lookup yields CDR1 LGHNA and CDR2 YNFKEQ. The CDR3 is 14 residues long. This CDR3 reads CASSPRLGPSTQYF. The CDR3 nucleotides read TGTGCCAGCAGCCCAAGACTAGGCCCGTCAACGCAGTATTTT.

The chain employs TRBV28 and TRBJ2-5; 10 bases are shared with TRBD2. Germline CDR1 and CDR2: MDHEN and SYDVKM. The CDR3 covers 15 residues. V shed 7 bases, J shed 7 bases, and the junction held 12 bases outside the gene matches. The CDR3 reads CASTSGPGTSVTQYF. CDR3 bases: TGTGCCAGCACCTCGGGGCCCGGGACTAGCGTGACCCAGTACTTC.

CDR3 nucleotides: TGCGCCAGCAGCCAAGGCCTAGATTACGAGCAGTACTTC. Amino acid sequence: CASSQGLDYEQYF. This chain connects TRBV4-1 to TRBJ2-7, with D unclear. The germline CDR1 and CDR2 sequences are MGHRA and YSYEKL. Trimming removed 1 base at V and 4 bases at J, with 8 bases between. CDR3 size: 13 residues.

The chain carries TRBV5-6 and TRBJ2-2; TRBD2 is a possible D gene (6 bases). The V gene's germline CDR1 is SGHDT and CDR2 YYEEEE. This CDR3 contains 15 residues. Trimming took off 4 bases at V and 5 bases at J, with 15 bases between the two ends. CDR3 region: CASSSGQVVTGELFF. The CDR3 DNA follows: TGTGCCAGCAGCAGCGGGCAAGTAGTAACCGGGGAGCTGTTTTTT.

V is TRBV6-6 and J is TRBJ1-5; TRBD1 is a possible D gene (6 bases). V was cut by 4 bases and J by 3 bases, with 13 bases left in between. Germline V gene lookup returns CDR1 MNHNY and CDR2 SVGAGI (reference sequence). This CDR3 region has 15 residues. This chain's CDR3 is CASSFGGGHNQPQHF. CDR3 nucleotide sequence: TGTGCCAGCAGTTTTGGGGGGGGGCACAATCAGCCCCAGCATTTT.

The genes are TRBV6-6 and TRBJ2-1; TRBD1 aligns across 7 bases. The V and J ends lost 4 bases and 6 bases, in that order; junction bases with no gene match: 9. From germline, CDR1 is MNHNY and CDR2 SVGAGI (reference sequence). The CDR3 loop spans 15 amino acids. This CDR3 reads CASSLGQTRSNEQFF. The DNA for the CDR3 is TGTGCCAGCAGTTTGGGACAGACCCGGAGCAATGAGCAGTTCTTC.

J is TRBJ1-5 and V is TRBV27; D unresolved. V gave up 1 base and J gave up 6 bases, with 4 bases separating them. Looked up from germline, CDR1 is MNHEY and CDR2 is SMNVEV (reference sequence). The CDR3 loop spans 12 amino acids. CDR3 sequence reads: CASSLLGQPQHF. The CDR3 DNA follows: TGTGCCAGCAGTTTATTAGGTCAGCCCCAGCATTTT.

V is TRBV10-1 and J is TRBJ2-1; D unresolved. V gave up 0 bases and J gave up 8 bases, with 11 bases separating them. CDR3 size: 14 residues. Looked up from germline, CDR1 is WNHNN and CDR2 is SYGVQD (reference sequence). CDR3 in amino acids: CASSESSSVDEQFF. The CDR3 DNA is TGCGCCAGCAGTGAGTCGTCCAGCGTCGATGAGCAGTTCTTC.

The chain uses TRBV7-6 and TRBJ1-1; 7 bases are a match to TRBD1. CDR1 and CDR2 from the germline V gene are SGHVS and FNYEAQ. The CDR3 contains 14 residues. Trimming cost V 5 bases and J 6 bases; bases outside gene matches: 9. In DNA, the CDR3 is TGTGCCAGCAGCGTTCGCTCAGGGGGATCTGAAGCTTTCTTT. Encoded protein: CASSVRSGGSEAFF.

This clone showed up just a few times. The rearrangement joins TRBV7-2 to TRBJ1-5; D unresolved. CDR1 is SGHTA and CDR2 is FQGNSA in the germline V gene. The CDR3 loop spans 13 amino acids. Trimming stripped 1 base from V and 1 base from J, with 2 bases between. The chain's CDR3 is CASSLDSNQPQHF. DNA for the CDR3: TGTGCCAGCAGCTTAGACAGCAATCAGCCCCAGCATTTT.

This clone was picked up a small number of times. The CDR3 loop is CASSRDIRNEQFF. CDR3 DNA: TGTGCCAGCAGCCGGGACATTAGAAATGAGCAGTTCTTC. This chain links TRBV7-9 with TRBJ2-1; tentative D call: TRBD1 (6 bases). The ends were cut back, 5 bases at V and 7 bases at J, with 12 bases in the middle. This CDR3 comprises 13 residues. Germline CDR1 and CDR2: SEHNR and FQNEAQ (reference sequence). The variable domain in full, completed from reference TRBV7-9 and TRBJ2-1, reads DTGVSQNPRHKITKRGQNVTFRCDPISEHNRLYWYRQTLGQGPEFLTYFQNEAQLEKSRLLSDRFSAERPKGSFSTLEIQRTEQGDSAMYLCASSRDIRNEQFFGPGTRLTVL.

The V gene is TRBV2, the J gene TRBJ2-1; TRBD1 might be the D (6 bases). Germline V lookup: CDR1 SNHLY, CDR2 FYNNEI. Trimming took off 5 bases at V and 0 bases at J, with 11 bases between the two ends. The CDR3 runs to 15 residues. The CDR3 DNA reads as TGTGCCAGCAGTTACTGGACAGCCTCCTACAATGAGCAGTTCTTC. Translated, it gives CASSYWTASYNEQFF.

The chain employs TRBV10-3 and TRBJ2-3; D is unresolved. Deletions cut 0 bases from V and 2 bases from J, with 0 bases between. This CDR3 spans 12 amino acids. Germline V lookup: CDR1 ENHRY, CDR2 SYGVKD. The CDR3 nucleotides are TGTGCCATCAGTGAGTCCACAGATACGCAGTATTTT. This translates into CAISESTDTQYF.